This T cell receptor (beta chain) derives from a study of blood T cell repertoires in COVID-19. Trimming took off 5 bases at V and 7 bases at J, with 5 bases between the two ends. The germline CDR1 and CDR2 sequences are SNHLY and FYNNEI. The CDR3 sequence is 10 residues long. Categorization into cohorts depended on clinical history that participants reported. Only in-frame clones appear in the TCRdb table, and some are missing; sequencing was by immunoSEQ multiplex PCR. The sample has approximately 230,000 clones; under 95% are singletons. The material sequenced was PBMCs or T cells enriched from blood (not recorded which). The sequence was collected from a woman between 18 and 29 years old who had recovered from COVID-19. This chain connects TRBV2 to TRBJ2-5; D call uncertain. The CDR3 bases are TGTGCCAGCAGTTCCGGGACCCAGTACTTC. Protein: CASSSGTQYF.